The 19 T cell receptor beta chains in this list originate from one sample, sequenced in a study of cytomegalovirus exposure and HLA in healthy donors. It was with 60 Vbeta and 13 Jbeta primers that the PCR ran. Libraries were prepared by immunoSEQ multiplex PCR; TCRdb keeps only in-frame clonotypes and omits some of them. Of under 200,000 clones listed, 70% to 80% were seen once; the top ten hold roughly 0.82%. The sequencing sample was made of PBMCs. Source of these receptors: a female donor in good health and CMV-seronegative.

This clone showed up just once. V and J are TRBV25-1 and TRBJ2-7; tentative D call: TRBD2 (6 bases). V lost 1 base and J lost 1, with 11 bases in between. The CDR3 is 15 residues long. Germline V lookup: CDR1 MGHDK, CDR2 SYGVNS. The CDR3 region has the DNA TGTGCCAGCAGTGAATCGGGGGTTCTGTCCTACGAGCAGTACTTC. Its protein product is CASSESGVLSYEQYF.

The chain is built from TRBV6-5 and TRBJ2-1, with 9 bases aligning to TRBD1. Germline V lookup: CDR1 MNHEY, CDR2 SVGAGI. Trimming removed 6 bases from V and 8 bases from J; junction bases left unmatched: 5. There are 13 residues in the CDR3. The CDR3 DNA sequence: TGTGCCAGCAGCCGAGACAGGGGGGATGAGCAGTTCTTC. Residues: CASSRDRGDEQFF.

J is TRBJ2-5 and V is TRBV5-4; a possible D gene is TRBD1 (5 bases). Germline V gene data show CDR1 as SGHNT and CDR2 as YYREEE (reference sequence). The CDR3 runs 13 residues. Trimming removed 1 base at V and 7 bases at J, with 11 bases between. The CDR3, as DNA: TGTGCCAGCAGCTTGTGGGGCATGGGGACCCAGTACTTC. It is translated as CASSLWGMGTQYF. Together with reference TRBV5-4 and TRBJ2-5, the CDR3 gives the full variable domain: ETGVTQSPTHLIKTRGQQVTLRCSSQSGHNTVSWYQQALGQGPQFIFQYYREEENGRGNFPPRFSGLQFPNYSSELNVNALELDDSALYLCASSLWGMGTQYFGPGTRLLVL.

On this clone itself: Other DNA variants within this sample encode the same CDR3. The DNA of the CDR3 is TGTGCCAGTAGTTTAGGAGGGGGCTACCTCTCGGAGGCCTTCTTT. Protein product: CASSLGGGYLSEAFF. The J gene is TRBJ1-1, the V gene TRBV19, with 7 positions matching TRBD1. CDR3 length: 15 amino acids. V was clipped by 5 bases and J by 14 bases; unmatched bases: 20. Germline CDR1 reads LNHDA; CDR2 reads SQIVND (reference sequence).

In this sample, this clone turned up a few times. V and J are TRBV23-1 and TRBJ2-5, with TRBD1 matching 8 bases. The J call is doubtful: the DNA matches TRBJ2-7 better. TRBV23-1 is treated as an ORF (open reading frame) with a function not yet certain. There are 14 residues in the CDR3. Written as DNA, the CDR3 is TGCGCCAGCAGCCCCCGGGACAGGTCCTACGAGCAGTACTTC. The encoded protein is CASSPRDRSYEQYF.

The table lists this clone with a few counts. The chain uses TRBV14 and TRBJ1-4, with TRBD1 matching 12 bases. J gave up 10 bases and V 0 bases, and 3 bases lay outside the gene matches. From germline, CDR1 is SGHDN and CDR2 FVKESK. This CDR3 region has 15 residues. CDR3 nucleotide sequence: TGTGCCAGCAGCCAAGAAGGGACAGGGGGCGCAAAACTGTTTTTT. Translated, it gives CASSQEGTGGAKLFF.

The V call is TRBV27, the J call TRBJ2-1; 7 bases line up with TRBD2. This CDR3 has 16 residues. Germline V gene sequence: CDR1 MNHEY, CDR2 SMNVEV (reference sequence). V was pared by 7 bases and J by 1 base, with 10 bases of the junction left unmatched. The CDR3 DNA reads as TGTGCCAGCAAGCTAGCGGACATGCAATCCTACAATGAGCAGTTCTTC. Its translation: CASKLADMQSYNEQFF.

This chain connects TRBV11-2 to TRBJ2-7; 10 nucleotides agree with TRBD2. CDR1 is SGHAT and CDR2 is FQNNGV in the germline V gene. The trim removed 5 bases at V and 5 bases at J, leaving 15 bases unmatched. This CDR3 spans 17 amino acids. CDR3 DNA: TGTGCCAGCAGCCTAACCCACCTAGCGGGGGCTCCCAACGAGCAGTACTTC. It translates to CASSLTHLAGAPNEQYF.

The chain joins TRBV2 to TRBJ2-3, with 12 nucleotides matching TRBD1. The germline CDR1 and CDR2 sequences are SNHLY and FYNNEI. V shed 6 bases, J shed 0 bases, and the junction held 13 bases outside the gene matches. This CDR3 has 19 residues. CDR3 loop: CASRRGTGGSGASTDTQYF. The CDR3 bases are TGTGCCAGCAGGAGAGGGACAGGGGGCAGCGGAGCCAGCACAGATACGCAGTATTTT.

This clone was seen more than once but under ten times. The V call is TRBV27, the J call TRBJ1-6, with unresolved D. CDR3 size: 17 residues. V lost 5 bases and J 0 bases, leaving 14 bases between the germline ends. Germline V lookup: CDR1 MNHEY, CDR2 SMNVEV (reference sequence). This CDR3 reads CASSTRPRSSYNSPLHF. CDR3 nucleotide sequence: TGTGCCAGCAGTACTAGACCCAGGAGCTCCTATAATTCACCCCTCCACTTT.

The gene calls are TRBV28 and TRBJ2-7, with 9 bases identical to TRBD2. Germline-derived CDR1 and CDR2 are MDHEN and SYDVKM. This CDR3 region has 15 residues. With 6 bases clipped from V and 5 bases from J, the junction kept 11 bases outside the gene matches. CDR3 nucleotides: TGTGCCAGCAGCCGAACTAGCGGGCTGCGGAACGAGCAGTACTTC. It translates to CASSRTSGLRNEQYF. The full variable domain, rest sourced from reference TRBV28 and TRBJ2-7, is DVKVTQSSRYLVKRTGEKVFLECVQDMDHENMFWYRQDPGLGLRLIYFSYDVKMKEKGDIPEGYSVSREKKERFSLILESASTNQTSMYLCASSRTSGLRNEQYFGPGTRLTVT.

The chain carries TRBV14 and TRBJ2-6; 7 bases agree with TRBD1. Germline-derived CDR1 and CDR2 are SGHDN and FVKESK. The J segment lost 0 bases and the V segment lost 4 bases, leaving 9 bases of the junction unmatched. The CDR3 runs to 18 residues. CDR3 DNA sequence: TGTGCCAGCAGCCCGCTACCGGGACAGACCTCTGGGGCCAACGTCCTGACTTTC. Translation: CASSPLPGQTSGANVLTF.

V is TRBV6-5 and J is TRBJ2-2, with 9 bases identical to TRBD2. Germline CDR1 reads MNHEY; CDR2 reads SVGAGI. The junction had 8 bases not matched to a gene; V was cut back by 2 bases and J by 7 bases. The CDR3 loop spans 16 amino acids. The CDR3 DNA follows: TGTGCCAGCAGTTACAGGCTTAGCGGGAGTGTCGGGGAGCTGTTTTTT. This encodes CASSYRLSGSVGELFF.

DNA of the CDR3: TGTGCCAGCAGCCGTCCAGGGGTGTCAACACTGATGGAAGCTTTCTTT. Translated: CASSRPGVSTLMEAFF. This chain connects TRBV11-2 to TRBJ1-1, with D maybe TRBD1 (6 bases). V was trimmed by 5 bases and J by 8 bases, leaving 24 bases between them. The length of the CDR3 is 16 residues. Germline loops: CDR1 SGHAT, CDR2 FQNNGV. The whole variable domain, filled in from reference TRBV11-2 and TRBJ1-1, reads EAGVAQSPRYKIIEKRQSVAFWCNPISGHATLYWYQQILGQGPKLLIQFQNNGVVDDSQLPKDRFSAERLKGVDSTLKIQPAKLEDSAVYLCASSRPGVSTLMEAFFGQGTRLTVV.

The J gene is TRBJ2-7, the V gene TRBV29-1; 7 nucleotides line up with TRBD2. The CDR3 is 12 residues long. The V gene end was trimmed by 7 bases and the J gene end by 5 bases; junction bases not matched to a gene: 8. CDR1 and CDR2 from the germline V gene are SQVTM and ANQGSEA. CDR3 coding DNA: TGCAGCGGGGGGGGGAACAGACACGAGCAGTACTTC. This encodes CSGGGNRHEQYF.

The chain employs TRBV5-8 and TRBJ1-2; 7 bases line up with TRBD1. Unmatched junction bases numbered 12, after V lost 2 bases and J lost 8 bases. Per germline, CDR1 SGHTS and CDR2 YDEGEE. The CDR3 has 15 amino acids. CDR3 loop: CASSFGDRQGGGYTF. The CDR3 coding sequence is TGTGCCAGCAGCTTCGGGGACCGTCAGGGGGGCGGCTACACCTTC.

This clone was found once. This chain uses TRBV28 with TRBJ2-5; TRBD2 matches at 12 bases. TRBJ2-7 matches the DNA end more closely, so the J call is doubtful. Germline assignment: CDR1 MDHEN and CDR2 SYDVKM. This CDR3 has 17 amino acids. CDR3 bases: TGTGCCAGCAGTGGGAGACTAGCGGGAGTAAGCCCCCACGAGCAGTACTTC. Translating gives CASSGRLAGVSPHEQYF.

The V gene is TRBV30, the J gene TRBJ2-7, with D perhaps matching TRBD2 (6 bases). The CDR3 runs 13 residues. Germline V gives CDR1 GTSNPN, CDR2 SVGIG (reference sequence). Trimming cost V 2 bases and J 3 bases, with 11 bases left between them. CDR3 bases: TGTGCCTGGAGTTCCCAGGGACTCTACGAGCAGTACTTC. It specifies CAWSSQGLYEQYF.

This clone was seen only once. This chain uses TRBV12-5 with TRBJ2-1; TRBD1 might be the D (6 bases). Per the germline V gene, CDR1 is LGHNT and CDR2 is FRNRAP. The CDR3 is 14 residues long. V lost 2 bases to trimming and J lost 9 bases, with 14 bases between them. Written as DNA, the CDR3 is TGTGCTAGTGGTTTGACCCCACAGGGCAGTGAGCAGTTCTTC. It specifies CASGLTPQGSEQFF.